These T cell receptor beta chains were read from a single sample in a study of blood T cell repertoires in COVID-19. Only in-frame clones appear in the TCRdb table, and some are missing; sequencing was by immunoSEQ multiplex PCR. The sample has 180,000 or so clones, 75% to 90% seen once. Sample: peripheral blood. Receptor source: a woman aged 60 to 75 with acute or convalescent COVID-19. Both conserved end residues are part of each CDR3. The D gene is left open where the match is weak. Size tells how often a clone was seen (once, few, many) or the class of an expanded clone, and some rows leave it out.

16 | NA | NA | TRBJ2-3 | TRBV2 | CASSETPLGATDTQYF | TGTGCCAGCAGTGAAACCCCGTTGGGGGCCACAGATACGCAGTATTTT
19 | TRBD1 | NA | TRBJ1-4 | TRBV4-1 | CASSQDPSYMTGEEEKLFF | TGCGCCAGCAGCCAAGACCCATCCTACATGACAGGGGAAGAAGAAAAACTGTTTTTT
19 | TRBD1 | once | TRBJ1-2 | TRBV13 | CASSLEPSGQGEWSYGYTF | TGTGCCAGCAGCTTAGAGCCGTCGGGGCAGGGGGAGTGGAGCTATGGCTACACCTTC
14 | TRBD2 | NA | TRBJ2-3 | TRBV11-3 | CASSLDGKTSRQYF | TGTGCCAGCAGCTTAGATGGGAAGACTAGCAGGCAGTATTTT
15 | NA | NA | TRBJ1-2 | TRBV18 | CASTSQGRANYGYTF | TGTGCCAGCACTTCCCAGGGAAGAGCTAACTATGGCTACACCTTC
15 | TRBD1 | NA | TRBJ1-2 | TRBV6-5 | CASTFRGQFNYGYTF | TGTGCCAGCACGTTCCGGGGACAGTTTAACTATGGCTACACCTTC
13 | NA | NA | TRBJ1-1 | TRBV19 | CASSITAYTEAFF | TGTGCCAGTAGTATAACAGCTTACACTGAAGCTTTCTTT
19 | TRBD2 | NA | TRBJ2-1 | TRBV15 | CATSRDRASGRDLYNEQFF | TGTGCCACCAGCAGAGATCGAGCTAGCGGGAGGGACCTCTACAATGAGCAGTTCTTC
15 | TRBD2 | NA | TRBJ2-7 | TRBV3-1/TRBV3-2 | CASSQLSGRTVEQYF | TGTGCCAGCAGCCAACTTAGCGGGAGAACAGTCGAGCAGTACTTC
13 | NA | NA | TRBJ1-5 | TRBV30 | CAWRVGLNQPQHF | TGTGCCTGGAGGGTGGGACTCAATCAGCCCCAGCATTTT
13 | TRBD1 | NA | TRBJ1-1 | TRBV7-9 | CATTDRGRTEAFF | TGTGCCACCACGGACAGGGGGAGGACTGAAGCTTTCTTT
17 | NA | NA | TRBJ1-5 | TRBV15 | CATSSPRAKADGQPQHF | TGTGCCACCAGCAGCCCGCGAGCCAAAGCGGATGGGCAGCCCCAGCATTTT
16 | TRBD1 | NA | TRBJ2-7 | TRBV4-2 | CASSLKADRGAYEQYF | TGTGCCAGCAGCCTCAAAGCCGACAGGGGAGCCTACGAGCAGTACTTC
14 | NA | NA | TRBJ1-6 | TRBV6-5 | CASSLDSLNSPLHF | TGTGCCAGCAGTTTGGACAGCTTGAATTCACCCCTCCACTTT
17 | TRBD2 | NA | TRBJ2-5 | TRBV7-8 | CASSLRASGRARETQYF | TGTGCCAGCAGCTTAAGGGCTAGCGGGAGGGCCAGAGAGACCCAGTACTTC
14 | NA | few | TRBJ1-2 | TRBV29-1 | CSVEEGAGTYGYTF | TGCAGCGTTGAAGAGGGAGCAGGCACGTATGGCTACACCTTC
17 | TRBD2 | NA | TRBJ2-1 | TRBV6-2/TRBV6-3 | CASSYSRGLAGVFEQFF | TGTGCCAGCAGTTACTCGAGGGGACTAGCGGGAGTGTTTGAGCAGTTCTTC
15 | NA | NA | TRBJ1-1 | TRBV19 | CATTESGPPNTEAFF | TGTGCCACCACAGAGTCAGGCCCCCCGAACACTGAAGCTTTCTTT
14 | NA | NA | TRBJ1-2 | TRBV6-1 | CASSEDHGIYGYTF | TGTGCCAGCAGTGAAGATCACGGTATATATGGCTACACCTTC
13 | NA | once | TRBJ1-6 | TRBV19 | CASSIEWNSPLHF | TGTGCCAGTAGTATTGAGTGGAATTCACCCCTCCACTTT
15 | NA | NA | TRBJ1-1 | TRBV6-5 | CASSYQDTRGAEAFF | TGTGCCAGCAGTTATCAAGACACTCGGGGGGCTGAAGCTTTCTTT
17 | NA | NA | TRBJ2-2 | TRBV5-1 | CASSLIGRGTNTGELFF | TGCGCCAGCAGCTTGATAGGTCGGGGAACGAACACCGGGGAGCTGTTTTTT
14 | TRBD1 | NA | TRBJ1-4 | TRBV19 | CASTMTGEDEKLFF | TGTGCCAGTACCATGACAGGGGAGGATGAAAAACTGTTTTTT
13 | NA | NA | TRBJ1-2 | TRBV9 | CASSVQPWAGYTF | TGTGCCAGCAGCGTCCAGCCCTGGGCTGGCTACACCTTC
15 | NA | NA | TRBJ1-6 | TRBV28 | CASCGASSYNSPLHF | TGTGCCAGCTGCGGGGCGAGCTCCTATAATTCACCCCTCCACTTT
16 | NA | NA | TRBJ1-2 | TRBV6-1 | CASSDILAGRAGGYTF | TGTGCCAGCAGTGACATATTGGCAGGGAGGGCGGGTGGCTACACCTTC
11 | NA | NA | TRBJ2-5 | TRBV12-3/TRBV12-4 | CASSTQETQYF | TGTGCCAGCAGCACACAAGAGACCCAGTACTTC
12 | NA | NA | TRBJ1-2 | TRBV12-3/TRBV12-4 | CASSTARGGYTF | TGTGCCAGCAGTACGGCCAGGGGTGGCTACACCTTC
13 | NA | once | TRBJ2-1 | TRBV29-1 | CSGNYLSYNEQFF | TGCAGCGGAAACTACCTCTCCTACAATGAGCAGTTCTTC
13 | NA | NA | TRBJ1-5 | TRBV7-2 | CASSIMSNQPQHF | TGTGCCAGCAGCATTATGTCCAATCAGCCCCAGCATTTT
15 | TRBD2 | NA | TRBJ2-1 | TRBV6-5 | CASSLTSGRLHEQFF | TGTGCCAGCAGTTTGACTAGCGGGAGACTCCATGAGCAGTTCTTC
18 | TRBD1 | NA | TRBJ1-1 | TRBV28 | CASSSSHPGTAMNTEAFF | TGTGCCAGCAGTTCATCCCACCCCGGGACAGCTATGAACACTGAAGCTTTCTTT
15 | TRBD2 | NA | TRBJ2-1 | TRBV7-3 | CASSHGLAGSNEQFF | TGTGCCAGCAGCCATGGACTAGCGGGTTCCAATGAGCAGTTCTTC
16 | NA | NA | TRBJ2-3 | TRBV19 | CASSIVPGVGTDTQYF | TGTGCCAGTAGTATAGTTCCGGGAGTAGGCACAGATACGCAGTATTTT
16 | TRBD1 | NA | TRBJ1-1 | TRBV18 | CASSPVNRGFITEAFF | TGTGCCAGCTCACCGGTCAACAGGGGGTTTATCACTGAAGCTTTCTTT
13 | NA | NA | TRBJ1-1 | TRBV6-4 | CASSVKSDTEAFF | TGTGCCAGCAGTGTTAAATCGGACACTGAAGCTTTCTTT
16 | TRBD1 | NA | TRBJ1-1 | TRBV5-1 | CASSFGGQGWGTEAFF | TGCGCCAGCAGCTTTGGCGGACAGGGTTGGGGCACTGAAGCTTTCTTT
14 | TRBD1 | once | TRBJ2-7 | TRBV27 | CATSRGQGTYEQYF | TGTGCCACCTCCCGTGGACAGGGGACCTACGAGCAGTACTTC
12 | NA | NA | TRBJ1-2 | TRBV19 | CASSGQFYGYTF | TGTGCCAGTAGCGGACAGTTCTATGGCTACACCTTC
17 | TRBD1 | NA | TRBJ2-7 | TRBV28 | CASSLSPGQGYSYEQYF | TGTGCCAGCAGTTTATCCCCGGGACAGGGTTACTCCTACGAGCAGTACTTC
14 | NA | few | TRBJ1-5 | TRBV10-2 | CASSRQAGNQPQHF | TGCGCCAGCAGCCGACAGGCAGGCAATCAGCCCCAGCATTTT
16 | TRBD2 | NA | TRBJ2-6 | TRBV10-3 | CAIAGSKVFGANVLTF | TGTGCCATAGCGGGATCGAAAGTCTTTGGGGCCAACGTCCTGACTTTC
13 | NA | NA | TRBJ1-1 | TRBV7-3 | CASSSDRNTEAFF | TGTGCCAGCAGCAGCGACAGGAACACTGAAGCTTTCTTT
14 | NA | NA | TRBJ2-1 | TRBV7-3 | CASSSQGSYNEQFF | TGTGCCAGCAGCTCTCAGGGGTCCTACAATGAGCAGTTCTTC
13 | NA | NA | TRBJ2-7 | TRBV7-3 | CASSSPTPYEQYF | TGTGCCAGCAGCTCCCCGACTCCCTACGAGCAGTACTTC
16 | NA | NA | TRBJ1-1 | TRBV21-1 | CASSKEGQGRNTEAFF | TGTGCCAGCAGCAAAGAGGGACAGGGGAGGAACACTGAAGCTTTCTTT
14 | NA | NA | TRBJ1-6 | TRBV20-1 | CSASGPGYNSPLHF | TGCAGTGCTAGTGGCCCCGGGTATAATTCACCCCTCCACTTT
16 | TRBD2 | NA | TRBJ2-2 | TRBV7-2 | CASSLAVSGSDGELFF | TGTGCCAGCAGCTTAGCAGTTAGCGGGAGTGACGGGGAGCTGTTTTTT
15 | TRBD2 | NA | TRBJ2-1 | TRBV9 | CASSVEASGNNEQFF | TGTGCCAGCAGCGTAGAGGCTAGCGGAAACAATGAGCAGTTCTTC
14 | TRBD1 | NA | TRBJ2-1 | TRBV14 | CASSPRTGGSQQFF | TGTGCCAGCAGCCCTCGCACAGGGGGCTCCCAGCAGTTCTTC
16 | NA | NA | TRBJ2-1 | TRBV7-3 | CASSLDRTTVVYEQFF | TGTGCCAGCAGCTTGGACAGGACTACTGTGGTATATGAGCAGTTCTTC
13 | NA | once | TRBJ1-2 | TRBV29-1 | CSVESPGAYGYTF | TGCAGCGTTGAAAGTCCTGGGGCCTATGGCTACACCTTC
14 | TRBD1 | NA | TRBJ1-4 | TRBV6-6 | CASSQGAPNEKLFF | TGTGCCAGCAGCCAGGGGGCACCTAATGAAAAACTGTTTTTT
15 | NA | NA | TRBJ2-1 | TRBV4-2 | CASSLLGLAHGEQFF | TGTGCCAGCAGCCTGTTAGGACTCGCGCACGGTGAGCAGTTCTTC
16 | NA | NA | TRBJ2-5 | TRBV5-1 | CASSLSRLNPEETQYF | TGCGCCAGCAGCTTGAGTCGCCTAAATCCCGAAGAGACCCAGTACTTC
13 | TRBD2 | NA | TRBJ2-7 | TRBV4-1 | CARTGTSSYEQYF | TGCGCCAGGACCGGGACTAGCTCCTACGAGCAGTACTTC
16 | NA | NA | TRBJ2-7 | TRBV7-2 | CASSSPTGLTVYEQYF | TGTGCCAGCAGCTCACCGACGGGTCTAACTGTGTACGAGCAGTACTTC